This TCR beta chain was identified during a study of identical twins. Germline V gene data show CDR1 as SGHRS and CDR2 as YFSETQ. The CDR3 has 14 residues. V lost 0 bases and J 5 bases, leaving 8 bases between the germline ends. Carrying unique molecular identifiers, the cDNA also gained a universal primer site through template switching. TCRdb redid the calling of the 5' RACE reads with MiXCR, one entry per CDR3 protein. This sample yields 600,000 to 850,000 distinct CDR3 sequences, of which 15% to 20% are seen a single time; roughly 13% belongs to the top ten. Regarding the study as a whole: In cord blood, abundant beta clonotypes had fewer insertions; memory showed no trend.

This clonotype was detected only a few times. Its target is not known. This sample also appeared in a second study, on T cells expressing NK-cell markers.

Source material: PBMCs. The TCR originated in a woman between 18 and 30 years old in good health. The V gene is TRBV5-1, the J gene TRBJ1-4, with no clear D. CDR3 region: CASSLGAVNEKLFF. In nucleotides, the CDR3 is TGCGCCAGCAGCTTGGGGGCAGTGAATGAAAAACTGTTTTTT. Full variable domain (missing parts from reference TRBV5-1 and TRBJ1-4): KAGVTQTPRYLIKTRGQQVTLSCSPISGHRSVSWYQQTPGQGLQFLFEYFSETQRNKGNFPGRFSGRQFSNSRSEMNVSTLELGDSALYLCASSLGAVNEKLFFGSGTQLSVL.